These 19 T cell receptor beta chains were all obtained from the same sample, sequenced in a study of shared clonotypes between healthy human individuals. The method was immunoSEQ multiplex PCR; TCRdb's version includes in-frame clones alone and lacks a portion of them. The sample lists over 2 million clones, 85% to 95% seen once, with about 0.36% in the top ten. The material sequenced was naive CD4+ T cells from PBMCs. Subset reported: CD45RA+ positively selected. The source is a man between 18 and 29 years old in good health. Some clones in this sample may be carry-over from other donors' samples.

Note on this clone: The sample has other DNA sequences that encode this CDR3 too. The chain is built from TRBV5-4 and TRBJ2-3, with D possibly matching TRBD1 (5 bases). This CDR3 region has 12 residues. The V end was cut by 4 bases, the J end by 3 bases, with 6 bases between. Germline V gene lookup returns CDR1 SGHNT and CDR2 YYREEE (reference sequence). CDR3 DNA sequence: TGTGCCAGCAGCCCAGGGACAGATACGCAGTATTTT. It specifies CASSPGTDTQYF.

This clone was detected a few times. The V and J genes are TRBV11-2 and TRBJ1-1; D is perhaps TRBD1 (6 bases). CDR3 size: 15 residues. CDR1 is SGHAT and CDR2 is FQNNGV in the germline V gene. V was trimmed by 3 bases and J by 1 base, leaving 12 bases between them. The CDR3 DNA follows: TGTGCCAGCAGCTTTCTACGGACAGCGAACACTGAAGCTTTCTTT. Its protein product is CASSFLRTANTEAFF.

Points on this clone: The sample carries other DNA sequences with the same CDR3. The J gene is TRBJ1-4, the V gene TRBV9, with D uncertain. The CDR3 runs to 13 residues. Trimming removed 2 bases from V and 0 bases from J, with 2 bases in between. Germline-derived CDR1 and CDR2 are SGDLS and YYNGEE. DNA of the CDR3: TGTGCCAGCAGCGTCTCAACTAATGAAAAACTGTTTTTT. It is translated as CASSVSTNEKLFF.

This sequence joins TRBV4-2 and TRBJ2-1, with D tentatively TRBD1 (6 bases). V was cut by 3 bases and J by 4 bases, with 16 bases left in between. The CDR3 consists of 16 residues. Germline-derived CDR1 and CDR2 are LGHNA and YNFKEQ. For the CDR3, the DNA is TGTGCCAGCAGCCAGCAACGGACAGTAGAATACAATGAGCAGTTCTTC. This codes for CASSQQRTVEYNEQFF.

This chain joins TRBV6-1 and TRBJ2-1; the D gene is possibly TRBD2 (6 bases). The CDR3 covers 15 residues. Trimming pared 1 base from V and 10 bases from J, leaving 17 bases between. In germline, CDR1 is MNHNS, CDR2 SASEGT. The CDR3 coding sequence is TGTGCCAGCAGTGAAGGGATCCGGGGGTCGGCCGAGCAGTTCTTC. Encoded protein: CASSEGIRGSAEQFF.

The chain joins TRBV18 to TRBJ1-2; 7 bases line up with TRBD1. V trimming: 3 bases; J trimming: 4 bases; junction bases outside the gene matches: 8. This CDR3 has 15 residues. Germline CDR1 is KGHSH and CDR2 is LQKENI. In DNA form, the CDR3 reads TGTGCCAGCTCACCTACCGGGACAGAGATCTATGGCTACACCTTC. Translated, it gives CASSPTGTEIYGYTF.

The V gene is TRBV5-1, the J gene TRBJ2-2; unclear D gene. V lost 3 bases, J lost 4 bases, and 10 bases lay in between. The CDR3 totals 14 residues. Germline loops: CDR1 SGHRS, CDR2 YFSETQ. The CDR3 spells CASSSLDLTGELFF. The CDR3 DNA reads TGCGCCAGCAGCTCCCTCGATCTCACCGGGGAGCTGTTTTTT.

The chain employs TRBV29-1 and TRBJ2-1, with TRBD2 matching 8 bases. Germline V lookup: CDR1 SQVTM, CDR2 ANQGSEA. The V and J ends lost 4 bases and 3 bases, in that order; junction bases with no gene match: 11. This CDR3 spans 16 amino acids. The chain's CDR3 is CSVGILAGRLYNEQFF. The CDR3 region has the DNA TGCAGCGTTGGGATCTTAGCGGGGCGGCTCTACAATGAGCAGTTCTTC.

The CDR3 loop is CASSLGGKQNIQYF. The CDR3 DNA follows: TGTGCCAGCAGCTTAGGGGGAAAACAAAACATTCAGTACTTC. The chain recombines TRBV13 with TRBJ2-4; D is unresolved. Looked up from germline, CDR1 is PRHDT and CDR2 is FYEKMQ (reference sequence). This CDR3 has 14 amino acids. The V end was cut by 0 bases, the J end by 5 bases, with 8 bases between. Together with reference TRBV13 and TRBJ2-4, the CDR3 gives the full variable domain: AAGVIQSPRHLIKEKRETATLKCYPIPRHDTVYWYQQGPGQDPQFLISFYEKMQSDKGSIPDRFSAQQFSDYHSELNMSSLELGDSALYFCASSLGGKQNIQYFGAGTRLSVL.

The chain combines TRBV5-4 with TRBJ2-1; a weak D match, TRBD2 (5 bases). V lost 4 bases and J lost 4, with 18 bases in between. There are 16 residues in the CDR3. Per germline, CDR1 SGHNT and CDR2 YYREEE (reference sequence). The DNA for the CDR3 is TGTGCCAGCAGCCAGAGCGTGGGAGTGCAGTACAATGAGCAGTTCTTC. Translated, it gives CASSQSVGVQYNEQFF.

J is TRBJ1-3 and V is TRBV7-2, with a tentative D call TRBD1 (5 bases). The CDR3 is 16 amino acids. The germline V gene has CDR1 SGHTA and CDR2 FQGNSA. The V end was cut by 5 bases, the J end by 2 bases, with 16 bases between. The DNA of the CDR3 is TGTGCCAGCAGCATCGGGGGTTTGGGAGCTGGAAACACCATATATTTT. It encodes CASSIGGLGAGNTIYF.

The CDR3 coding sequence is TGTGCCAGCAGTTTATCCCCAGGGTCACATGAAGGCTACACCTTC. This codes for CASSLSPGSHEGYTF. The rearrangement links TRBV28 to TRBJ1-2, with TRBD1 as a possible D gene (5 bases). The CDR3 has 15 residues. V shed 1 base and J shed 8 bases, with 17 bases lying between them. Germline lookup yields CDR1 MDHEN and CDR2 SYDVKM.

The gene calls are TRBV28 and TRBJ2-5; no clear D. The CDR3 runs to 12 residues. V was pared by 5 bases and J by 6 bases, with 10 bases between. Germline V gene sequence: CDR1 MDHEN, CDR2 SYDVKM. The CDR3 bases are TGTGCCAGCAGTCTCCTCCGCCAGACCCAGTACTTC. Translating gives CASSLLRQTQYF.

The rearrangement uses TRBV5-5 and TRBJ1-2; possibly TRBD1 for D (5 bases). V shed 6 bases and J shed 1 base, with 13 bases lying between them. Germline loops: CDR1 SGHKS, CDR2 YYEKEE (reference sequence). The CDR3 extends over 14 amino acids. The DNA for the CDR3 is TGTGCCAGCACCCCCGGGGGGGGTAACTATGGCTACACCTTC. Translation: CASTPGGGNYGYTF.

The chain couples TRBV14 to TRBJ2-7; maybe TRBD1 (5 bases). V lost 0 bases and J lost 3, with 9 bases in between. CDR3 length equals 14 residues. Germline assignment: CDR1 SGHDN and CDR2 FVKESK. CDR3 residues: CASSQDNRHYEQYF. DNA for the CDR3: TGTGCCAGCAGCCAAGATAACAGGCACTACGAGCAGTACTTC. The full variable domain, with the rest looked up from reference TRBV14 and TRBJ2-7, is EAGVTQFPSHSVIEKGQTVTLRCDPISGHDNLYWYRRVMGKEIKFLLHFVKESKQDESGMPNNRFLAERTGGTYSTLKVQPAELEDSGVYFCASSQDNRHYEQYFGPGTRLTVT.

DNA for the CDR3: TGTGCCAGCAGTACGGACAGGGGAAACACCATATATTTT. It encodes CASSTDRGNTIYF. The rearrangement links TRBV6-1 to TRBJ1-3, with 7 bases that match TRBD1. The ends lost 5 bases at V and 4 bases at J; junction bases unmatched: 2. Germline loops: CDR1 MNHNS, CDR2 SASEGT. This CDR3 has 13 residues.

This clone was seen just once. The V gene is TRBV5-1, the J gene TRBJ2-7, with 9 positions matching TRBD1. V was clipped by 1 base and J by 7 bases; unmatched bases: 9. This CDR3 has 15 residues. From germline, CDR1 is SGHRS and CDR2 YFSETQ. The CDR3 region is CASSLWGQGHEEQYF. The CDR3 DNA is TGCGCCAGCAGCTTGTGGGGACAGGGACATGAAGAGCAGTACTTC.

This chain joins TRBV7-2 and TRBJ2-1, with a possible D match to TRBD2 (6 bases). The CDR3 runs to 14 residues. V was trimmed by 5 bases and J by 9 bases, leaving 17 bases between them. Germline values: CDR1 SGHTA, CDR2 FQGNSA. The CDR3 spells CASSKDSYGGEQFF. The CDR3 DNA follows: TGTGCCAGCAGCAAAGACTCATACGGGGGTGAGCAGTTCTTC.

The chain couples TRBV28 to TRBJ2-3; D uncertain. The CDR3 covers 14 residues. The ends were cut back, 3 bases at V and 0 bases at J, with 7 bases in the middle. Germline V gene sequence: CDR1 MDHEN, CDR2 SYDVKM. The CDR3 sequence is CASSLRESTDTQYF. CDR3 nucleotide sequence: TGTGCCAGCAGTTTGCGAGAAAGCACAGATACGCAGTATTTT.